The clone carrying this T cell receptor (beta chain) was detected only a few times. Its antigen is currently unknown. The CDR3 consists of 15 residues. The germline V gene encodes CDR1 SGHDT and CDR2 YYEEEE. Trimming removed 4 bases from V and 4 bases from J, with 14 bases in between. This entry is derived from a study of blood T cells in healthy people across ages. Study information: In model experiments, template switching was able to capture about one barcoded beta molecule for every two T cells that were present. Findings of the study overall: The study regarded diversity estimates from one million T cells as underestimates. Among T cells, TCR beta diversity per million cells dropped roughly linearly as age rose.

Primed by a sample-barcoded 5' primer and a J-beta primer mix, a second PCR proceeded for roughly 6 to 12 cycles. TCRdb independently ran MiXCR on the 5' RACE reads; one entry per CDR3 protein. Altogether 600,000 or so distinct CDR3 sequences are present, more than 20% being singletons, with the ten largest covering roughly 3.9%. V gene TRBV5-6 combines with J gene TRBJ1-4; D call uncertain. The sequenced material came from blood. This TCR was recovered from a man in his 70s in good health. The chain's CDR3 is CASSRAGGNNEKLFF. CDR3 DNA: TGTGCCAGCAGCCGAGCAGGAGGAAATAATGAAAAACTGTTTTTT.